A selection of T cell receptor beta chains follows, all from one sample in a study of OX40 agonist ivuxolimab in advanced cancers. The repertoire was sequenced with immunoSEQ multiplex PCR; TCRdb's copy has only in-frame clones and lacks some. The sample lists 45,000 to 60,000 clones; approximately 86% were seen once. Source: CD4+ or CD8+ T cells sorted from blood, taken in a trial of the OX40 agonist ivuxolimab. These receptors were obtained from an adult with an advanced solid tumor such as melanoma, head and neck, liver or kidney cancer. CDR3s include the opening cysteine and the closing phenylalanine or tryptophan. A D gene is named only where the DNA matches it firmly. Clone size is stated in some rows and not others, as once, few, many or a class when expanded.

v_gene,j_gene,d_gene,abundance,CDR3aa,CDR3nt
TRBV9,TRBJ2-3,-,-,CASSPRGGPSSTDTQYF,TGTGCCAGCAGCCCTAGAGGCGGGCCAAGTAGCACAGATACGCAGTATTTT
TRBV7-9,TRBJ2-3,TRBD2,-,CASSPTAGMSTDTQYF,TGTGCCAGCAGCCCTACAGCGGGGATGAGCACAGATACGCAGTATTTT
TRBV7-9,TRBJ2-1,-,-,CASSLNSGPPNEQFF,TGTGCCAGCAGCTTAAATAGTGGGCCGCCCAATGAGCAGTTCTTC
TRBV18,TRBJ2-1,-,-,CASSPLDGRNEQFF,TGTGCCAGCTCCCCCTTAGATGGGCGTAATGAGCAGTTCTTC
TRBV6-5,TRBJ2-7,-,-,CASMRGYEQYF,TGTGCCAGCATGAGGGGCTACGAGCAGTACTTC
TRBV7-6,TRBJ2-3,-,-,CASSQRRGATDTQYF,TGTGCCAGCAGCCAACGTCGAGGGGCAACCGATACGCAGTATTTT
TRBV7-9,TRBJ2-5,-,-,CASSPTETQYF,TGTGCCAGCAGCCCTACGGAGACCCAGTACTTC
TRBV6-6,TRBJ1-2,-,-,CASSAFSPYGYTF,TGTGCCAGCAGTGCGTTTTCTCCCTATGGCTACACCTTC
TRBV27,TRBJ2-1,-,few,CASGPDNEQFF,TGTGCCAGCGGGCCTGACAATGAGCAGTTCTTC
TRBV2,TRBJ2-1,TRBD2,-,CASSARTSGRWSYNEQFF,TGTGCCAGCAGTGCCCGGACTAGCGGGAGATGGTCCTACAATGAGCAGTTCTTC
TRBV10-2,TRBJ2-3,TRBD2,-,CATSRLAAETDTQYF,TGCGCCACCTCCCGACTAGCGGCGGAGACAGATACGCAGTATTTT
TRBV6-5,TRBJ2-7,TRBD1,-,CASSYATGNEQYF,TGTGCCAGCAGTTACGCGACAGGGAACGAGCAGTACTTC
TRBV7-3,TRBJ2-2,-,-,CASSYSPLAMGVTGELFF,TGTGCCAGCAGCTACTCCCCCCTAGCGATGGGAGTCACCGGGGAGCTGTTTTTT
TRBV2,TRBJ1-5,TRBD1,-,CASSDPGQGAFTGNQPQHF,TGTGCCAGCAGCGACCCGGGACAGGGGGCTTTTACGGGCAATCAGCCCCAGCATTTT
TRBV14,TRBJ2-3,TRBD2,-,CASSQRLGGSRGDTQYF,TGTGCCAGCAGCCAGAGACTTGGCGGGAGTCGGGGAGATACGCAGTATTTT
TRBV19,TRBJ2-3,-,-,CASSIQGGSDTQYF,TGTGCCAGTAGTATACAGGGTGGTTCAGATACGCAGTATTTT
TRBV19,TRBJ1-1,TRBD1,-,CASSTPTGGKGNTEAFF,TGTGCCAGTAGTACTCCGACAGGGGGCAAGGGGAACACTGAAGCTTTCTTT
TRBV5-1,TRBJ2-7,TRBD1,-,CASQQTGTGTYEQYF,TGCGCCAGCCAACAAACCGGGACAGGCACCTACGAGCAGTACTTC
TRBV7-2,TRBJ2-4,TRBD1,once,CASSPRGRGNIQYF,TGTGCCAGCAGCCCCAGAGGCAGGGGGAACATTCAGTACTTC
TRBV23-1,TRBJ2-2,TRBD1,-,CASSQSVLGTDTGELFF,TGCGCCAGCAGTCAATCTGTTCTAGGGACAGACACCGGGGAGCTGTTTTTT
TRBV6-6,TRBJ1-5,-,-,CASSYSIEQGAQHF,TGTGCCAGCAGTTACTCGATCGAACAAGGGGCCCAGCATTTT
TRBV10-3,TRBJ2-7,TRBD2,-,CAISAGLAGGSGSYEQYF,TGTGCCATCAGTGCGGGACTAGCGGGAGGTTCTGGCTCCTACGAGCAGTACTTC
TRBV10-3,TRBJ2-7,-,-,CAISESPIRGSLFYEQYF,TGTGCCATCAGTGAGTCGCCTATCCGGGGCTCTCTATTTTACGAGCAGTACTTC
TRBV19,TRBJ1-1,-,-,CASSIQGISTEAFF,TGTGCCAGTAGTATACAGGGGATCAGCACTGAAGCTTTCTTT
TRBV7-2,TRBJ2-7,-,once,CASSSQLGAYEQYF,TGTGCCAGCAGCTCCCAGCTAGGGGCCTACGAGCAGTACTTC
TRBV19,TRBJ2-7,-,-,CASSIVGSRNEQYF,TGTGCCAGTAGTATCGTCGGGAGCAGGAACGAGCAGTACTTC
TRBV5-1,TRBJ1-5,-,-,CASSLDGRGNQPQHF,TGCGCCAGCAGCTTGGACGGGAGAGGCAATCAGCCCCAGCATTTT
TRBV5-1,TRBJ1-2,-,-,CASSLEAGVYGYTF,TGCGCCAGCAGCCTCGAGGCAGGAGTCTATGGCTACACCTTC
TRBV5-6,TRBJ2-3,TRBD1,-,CASSRDRPTDTQYF,TGTGCCAGCAGCCGGGACAGGCCCACAGATACGCAGTATTTT
TRBV28,TRBJ2-5,-,-,CASSFGGRQQETQYF,TGTGCCAGCAGTTTTGGGGGGAGACAACAAGAGACCCAGTACTTC
TRBV29-1,TRBJ1-2,TRBD1,-,CSVLGQYYGYTF,TGCAGCGTATTGGGACAGTACTATGGCTACACCTTC
TRBV27,TRBJ1-5,-,-,CASSFRQGQPQHF,TGTGCCAGCAGTTTCCGGCAAGGTCAGCCCCAGCATTTT
TRBV25-1,TRBJ2-7,-,-,CASSPAGVSEQYF,TGTGCCAGCAGTCCGGCAGGCGTCTCCGAGCAGTACTTC
TRBV2,TRBJ2-5,-,-,CASSEGVRASGTQYF,TGTGCCAGCAGTGAAGGTGTCAGGGCGTCAGGGACCCAGTACTTC
TRBV6-1,TRBJ1-3,-,-,CASRILSGNTIYF,TGTGCCAGCAGGATCCTATCTGGAAACACCATATATTTT
TRBV15,TRBJ2-2,TRBD2,-,CATSSGVRGVSGTGELFF,TGTGCCACCAGCAGCGGGGTCCGGGGGGTATCGGGCACCGGGGAGCTGTTTTTT
TRBV2,TRBJ1-1,-,-,CASMGHNIPEAFF,TGTGCCAGCATGGGGCACAACATCCCTGAAGCTTTCTTT
TRBV5-1,TRBJ2-1,TRBD2,few,CASSRGSGERGEQFF,TGCGCCAGCAGCCGAGGGAGCGGGGAGCGAGGTGAGCAGTTCTTC
TRBV4-1,TRBJ2-1,TRBD2,-,CASSQDGLAGVEEQFF,TGCGCCAGCAGCCAAGATGGACTAGCGGGAGTCGAAGAGCAGTTCTTC
TRBV9,TRBJ1-3,-,few,CASSAGSGIISGNTIYF,TGTGCCAGCAGCGCCGGGAGCGGGATCATCTCTGGAAACACCATATATTTT
TRBV19,TRBJ2-2,-,-,CASSIGTVSNTGELFF,TGTGCCAGTAGTATAGGGACAGTCTCGAACACCGGGGAGCTGTTTTTT
TRBV7-8,TRBJ2-5,-,-,CASRLSRAQETQYF,TGTGCCAGCAGGTTGAGCAGGGCACAAGAGACCCAGTACTTC